A single sample gave rise to the 32 T cell receptor beta chains below, sequenced in a study of neurological immune-mediated disorders. MiXCR, run by TCRdb on the 5' RACE reads, gives a single entry per CDR3 protein. The profile covers roughly 89,000 distinct CDR3 sequences, with just over 2.5% appearing a single time and around 1.1% taken by the ten largest. The source material was PBMCs. The receptors stem from a woman in her thirties with multiple sclerosis.

This clonotype was counted at least ten times. V is TRBV27 and J is TRBJ1-1; no definite D call. Trimming removed 5 bases from V and 6 bases from J, with 13 bases in between. CDR1 is MNHEY, CDR2 SMNVEV, per germline (reference sequence). This CDR3 comprises 13 residues. The CDR3 reads CASSPVLGAEAFF. The CDR3 DNA follows: TGTGCCAGCAGTCCGGTTCTAGGAGCTGAAGCTTTCTTT.

This clonotype was seen many times. The chain joins TRBV20-1 to TRBJ1-5, with a possible D match to TRBD1 (5 bases). The CDR3 length is 14 residues. Germline-derived CDR1 and CDR2 are DFQATT and SNEGSKA (reference sequence). Trimming stripped 0 bases from V and 5 bases from J, with 11 bases between. Here the CDR3 reads CSAREPGRDQPQHF. DNA for the CDR3: TGCAGTGCTAGAGAACCAGGGAGGGATCAGCCCCAGCATTTT.

This clonotype was observed at least ten times. The V and J genes are TRBV4-3 and TRBJ1-2, with 7 bases aligning to TRBD1. V shed 0 bases, J shed 4 bases, and the junction held 8 bases outside the gene matches. Germline loops: CDR1 LGHNA, CDR2 YSLEER. The CDR3 totals 16 residues. Here the CDR3 reads CASSQEPGQQFYGYTF. The CDR3, as DNA: TGCGCCAGCAGCCAAGAACCGGGACAGCAATTCTATGGCTACACCTTC.

This clonotype was counted ten times or more. V is TRBV5-6 and J is TRBJ2-5; D is perhaps TRBD2 (5 bases). V was shortened by 2 bases and J by 2 bases, with 10 bases between the two germline ends. The CDR3 has 14 residues. The germline V gene encodes CDR1 SGHDT and CDR2 YYEEEE. The chain's CDR3 is CASSLGLEQETQYF. The CDR3 DNA reads as TGTGCCAGCAGCTTAGGACTGGAACAAGAGACCCAGTACTTC.

This clonotype was found a few times. The chain employs TRBV10-3 and TRBJ2-5; 12 nucleotides line up with TRBD2. The CDR3 contains 15 residues. The V and J ends lost 5 bases and 1 base, in that order; junction bases with no gene match: 2. From germline, CDR1 is ENHRY and CDR2 SYGVKD. CDR3 amino acids: CAISKTSGSQETQYF. The CDR3 DNA sequence: TGTGCCATCAGTAAGACTAGCGGGAGCCAAGAGACCCAGTACTTC.

This clonotype was seen ten or more times. As DNA, the CDR3 is TGTGCCAGCAGTTTACGGGGCACCGGGGAGCTGTTTTTT. Amino acids: CASSLRGTGELFF. The chain carries TRBV6-2 or TRBV6-3 and TRBJ2-2, with a weak D call TRBD2 (5 bases). The ends were cut back, 4 bases at V and 4 bases at J, with 7 bases in the middle. The CDR3 totals 13 residues. The V gene's germline CDR1 is MNHEY and CDR2 SVGEGT.

This clonotype has a count of ten or more. This chain connects TRBV20-1 to TRBJ2-5; a possible D gene is TRBD2 (5 bases). V was cut by 6 bases and J by 4 bases, with 12 bases left in between. This CDR3 has 12 amino acids. From germline, CDR1 is DFQATT and CDR2 SNEGSKA (reference sequence). CDR3: CSATRKRETQYF. CDR3 bases: TGCAGTGCCACTAGGAAGAGAGAGACCCAGTACTTC.

This clonotype was observed many times. V gene TRBV16 combines with J gene TRBJ1-1; D gene uncertain. Trimming stripped 3 bases from V and 7 bases from J, with 12 bases between. Looked up from germline, CDR1 is KGHSY and CDR2 is FQNENV. The CDR3 is 13 amino acids. The CDR3 coding sequence is TGTGCCAGCAGCCAGGTCCAAGACGGTGAAGCTTTCTTT. It specifies CASSQVQDGEAFF.

This clonotype was counted ten times or more. The V gene is TRBV20-1, the J gene TRBJ2-7, with D perhaps TRBD2 (5 bases). The CDR3 contains 13 residues. The V end lost 6 bases, the J end lost 5 bases, and 17 bases lay between the germline ends. Germline V gene data show CDR1 as DFQATT and CDR2 as SNEGSKA (reference sequence). In nucleotides, the CDR3 is TGCAGTGCCCCTCTAGCTAAGGTCGACGAGCAGTACTTC. The encoded protein is CSAPLAKVDEQYF.

This clonotype has ten or more counts. The chain has TRBV24-1 and TRBJ2-3; D unresolved. This CDR3 has 13 residues. V shed 9 bases and J shed 4 bases, with 13 bases lying between them. Germline V lookup: CDR1 KGHDR, CDR2 SFDVKD. The CDR3: CATESGWADTQYF. For the CDR3, the DNA is TGTGCCACCGAGTCCGGGTGGGCAGATACGCAGTATTTT.

This clonotype was seen many times. The J gene is TRBJ1-1, the V gene TRBV7-2, with TRBD1 matching over 8 bases. Germline-derived CDR1 and CDR2 are SGHTA and FQGNSA. With 4 bases clipped from V and 5 bases from J, the junction kept 9 bases outside the gene matches. This CDR3 is built from 15 residues. In nucleotides, the CDR3 is TGTGCCAGCAGCTCGCAGGGGGCGGTATATACTGAAGCTTTCTTT. Translated: CASSSQGAVYTEAFF.

This clonotype showed up many times. The rearrangement links TRBV7-2 to TRBJ2-1; 12 bases line up with TRBD2. CDR3 size: 16 residues. The junction had 6 bases not matched to a gene; V was cut back by 1 base and J by 8 bases. Per the germline V gene, CDR1 is SGHTA and CDR2 is FQGNSA. The CDR3 nucleotides read TGTGCCAGCAGCTTAGGGCTAGCGGGAGGGCTAGATGAGCAGTTCTTC. This gives the protein CASSLGLAGGLDEQFF.

This clonotype was seen repeatedly, ten times or more. In DNA, the CDR3 is TGTGCCAGCAGTGACCCACTTCAAGAGACCCAGTACTTC. This gives the protein CASSDPLQETQYF. The chain carries TRBV6-5 and TRBJ2-5; D unclear. The V gene's germline CDR1 is MNHEY and CDR2 SVGAGI. Deletions cut 5 bases from V and 2 bases from J, with 9 bases between. The CDR3 totals 13 residues.

This clonotype was counted at least ten times. The chain combines TRBV5-1 with TRBJ2-2; 9 positions agree with TRBD1. V gave up 5 bases and J gave up 3 bases; unmatched junction bases: 11. This CDR3 is built from 17 residues. Germline CDR1 is SGHRS and CDR2 is YFSETQ. In DNA, the CDR3 is TGCGCCAGCAGTCCCCGTCGGGGACAGGGAGACACCGGGGAGCTGTTTTTT. Its protein product is CASSPRRGQGDTGELFF.

This clonotype was found many times. J is TRBJ2-6 and V is TRBV6-2 or TRBV6-3; D is uncertain. Germline V CDR1 and CDR2: MNHEY, SVGEGT. V was cut by 0 bases and J by 0 bases, with 6 bases left in between. The CDR3 spans 16 residues. The CDR3 loop reads CASSYSGFSGANVLTF. The CDR3 region has the DNA TGTGCCAGCAGTTACTCGGGCTTCTCTGGGGCCAACGTCCTGACTTTC.

This clonotype has ten or more counts. The chain recombines TRBV20-1 with TRBJ2-5; 13 positions match TRBD2. Trimming at V came to 4 bases and at J to 5 bases, leaving 7 bases not matched to a gene. This CDR3 spans 15 amino acids. The germline V gene has CDR1 DFQATT and CDR2 SNEGSKA (reference sequence). The CDR3 sequence: CSATTSGRARETQYF. The CDR3 DNA reads as TGCAGTGCTACCACTAGCGGGAGGGCCCGGGAGACCCAGTACTTC.

There are many counts of this clonotype. This rearrangement joins TRBV5-1 to TRBJ2-7, with 7 bases that match TRBD2. The CDR3 has 12 residues. J lost 6 bases, V lost 2 bases, and 2 bases had no gene match. Germline assignment: CDR1 SGHRS and CDR2 YFSETQ. CDR3 coding DNA: TGCGCCAGCAGCTTCGGGACTATCGAGCAGTACTTC. Translated: CASSFGTIEQYF. Using reference TRBV5-1 and TRBJ2-7 for the parts outside the CDR3, the full variable domain is KAGVTQTPRYLIKTRGQQVTLSCSPISGHRSVSWYQQTPGQGLQFLFEYFSETQRNKGNFPGRFSGRQFSNSRSEMNVSTLELGDSALYLCASSFGTIEQYFGPGTRLTVT.

This clonotype has ten or more counts. This chain connects TRBV9 to TRBJ2-2; D is perhaps TRBD1 (5 bases). This CDR3 region has 16 residues. With 0 bases removed from V and 3 bases from J, the gap between germline ends came to 12 bases. CDR1 is SGDLS and CDR2 is YYNGEE in the germline V gene. DNA for the CDR3: TGTGCCAGCAGCGTAGAGGGGCTTTGGGACACCGGGGAGCTGTTTTTT. Its translation is CASSVEGLWDTGELFF.

This clonotype has ten or more counts. The chain joins TRBV7-3 to TRBJ1-6; the D gene is possibly TRBD1 (5 bases). The CDR3 is made up of 14 amino acids. Germline V gene data show CDR1 as SGHTA and CDR2 as FQGTGA. The V and J ends lost 4 bases and 7 bases respectively, with 11 bases between them. As DNA, the CDR3 is TGTGCCAGCAGCTCAGGGAAGGTCAATTCACCCCTCCACTTT. This gives the protein CASSSGKVNSPLHF.

In this sample, this clonotype turned up many times. The CDR3, as DNA: TGTGCCAGCAGGTTACTAGCGGGAGGCGGCACCGGGGAGCTGTTTTTT. It encodes CASRLLAGGGTGELFF. The chain carries TRBV7-2 and TRBJ2-2; 12 bases map to TRBD2. The CDR3 has 16 amino acids. Germline V gene data show CDR1 as SGHTA and CDR2 as FQGNSA. V lost 6 bases and J lost 4; bases outside the gene matches: 6.

A few counts support this clonotype. The V gene is TRBV6-1, the J gene TRBJ2-7; possibly TRBD2 for D (5 bases). Trimming shortened V by 8 bases and J by 0 bases, and 17 bases separated the two germline ends. CDR3 size: 15 residues. CDR1 and CDR2 from the germline V gene are MNHNS and SASEGT. CDR3 in amino acids: CASLGRARDSYEQYF. In nucleotides, the CDR3 is TGTGCCAGCCTCGGGCGGGCAAGGGACTCCTACGAGCAGTACTTC.

The sample holds many counts of this clonotype. The genes are TRBV7-2 and TRBJ1-1; D not resolved. V was clipped by 1 base and J by 0 bases, with 12 bases between them. The CDR3 runs 16 residues. The germline gives CDR1 SGHTA, CDR2 FQGNSA. CDR3 in DNA: TGTGCCAGCAGCTTAGTGAGGGTTGAAGTGAACACTGAAGCTTTCTTT. This gives the protein CASSLVRVEVNTEAFF.

This clonotype has at least ten counts. This rearrangement joins TRBV21-1 to TRBJ1-3; TRBD1 is the table's D call and was not checked against the DNA. TRBV21-1 is flagged as a pseudogene. The CDR3 is 14 residues long. CDR3 nucleotides: TGTGCCAGCAGCAAGCGAGAGGGACGAAACACCATATATTTT. This gives the protein CASSKREGRNTIYF.

The sample holds many counts of this clonotype. The rearrangement joins TRBV20-1 to TRBJ2-5, with 9 bases identical to TRBD2. Per germline, CDR1 DFQATT and CDR2 SNEGSKA (reference sequence). The V gene end was trimmed by 1 base and the J gene end by 1 base; junction bases not matched to a gene: 13. The CDR3 is made up of 18 amino acids. The CDR3 DNA is TGCAGTGCTAGAGTCCCCGGGTTTAGCGGGAGTACCCAAGAGACCCAGTACTTC. Translated: CSARVPGFSGSTQETQYF.

This clonotype has a count of ten or more. The chain is built from TRBV20-1 and TRBJ2-3; D is ambiguous. Between the trimmed V and J ends, which lost 3 bases and 1 base, there was a span of 11 bases. CDR1 and CDR2 from the germline V gene are DFQATT and SNEGSKA (reference sequence). The CDR3 sequence is 14 residues long. The DNA for the CDR3 is TGCAGTGCTAGCGACGGGTCGGGCACAGATACGCAGTATTTT. Translation gives CSASDGSGTDTQYF.

This clonotype has ten or more counts. The gene calls are TRBV7-2 and TRBJ2-2; 11 nucleotides line up with TRBD2. The CDR3 loop spans 16 amino acids. Trimming removed 6 bases from V and 5 bases from J; junction bases left unmatched: 8. The germline V gene encodes CDR1 SGHTA and CDR2 FQGNSA. The CDR3 nucleotides read TGTGCCAGCAGTTGGACTAGCGGGTCCGGGACCGGGGAGCTGTTTTTT. It codes for CASSWTSGSGTGELFF.

This clonotype was seen many times. The V and J genes are TRBV7-9 and TRBJ2-7; 10 positions match TRBD2. Germline lookup yields CDR1 SEHNR and CDR2 FQNEAQ (reference sequence). With V trimmed by 5 bases and J by 9 bases, 7 bases remained unmatched. The CDR3 is 13 residues long. CDR3 loop: CASSALAGEVQYF. For the CDR3, the DNA is TGTGCCAGCAGCGCCCTAGCGGGAGAGGTGCAGTACTTC.

Ten or more counts support this clonotype. The chain carries TRBV6-6 and TRBJ1-1, with TRBD1 matching 7 bases. The germline V gene encodes CDR1 MNHNY and CDR2 SVGAGI (reference sequence). J gave up 1 base and V 7 bases, and 6 bases lay outside the gene matches. CDR3 size: 14 residues. CDR3 in DNA: TGTGCCAGCAAAGACAGGGCTGAGAACACTGAAGCTTTCTTT. Translated: CASKDRAENTEAFF.

Many counts were recorded for this clonotype. The chain employs TRBV7-2 and TRBJ2-7; the match to TRBD2 covers 16 bases. With V trimmed by 5 bases and J by 5 bases, 15 bases remained unmatched. CDR1 is SGHTA, CDR2 FQGNSA, per germline. The CDR3 totals 19 residues. CDR3 sequence: CASSRSIGTSGRALNEQYF. DNA for the CDR3: TGTGCCAGCAGCCGGTCGATCGGGACTAGCGGGAGGGCCTTGAACGAGCAGTACTTC.

This clonotype came up many times. J is TRBJ1-4 and V is TRBV7-8; D gene uncertain. The CDR3 is 16 residues long. Trimming stripped 1 base from V and 4 bases from J, with 13 bases between. In germline, CDR1 is SGHVS, CDR2 FQNEAQ. The CDR3: CASSLELVGLNEKLFF. The DNA of the CDR3 is TGTGCCAGCAGCTTAGAGCTTGTAGGCCTTAATGAAAAACTGTTTTTT. Full variable domain (outside the CDR3, taken from reference TRBV7-8 and TRBJ1-4): GAGVSQSPRYKVAKRGQDVALRCDPISGHVSLFWYQQALGQGPEFLTYFQNEAQLDKSGLPSDRFFAERPEGSVSTLKIQRTQQEDSAVYLCASSLELVGLNEKLFFGSGTQLSVL.

This clonotype has at least ten counts. The chain combines TRBV5-1 with TRBJ2-3, with 8 bases matching TRBD2. This CDR3 is built from 15 residues. CDR1 and CDR2 from the germline V gene are SGHRS and YFSETQ. The V segment lost 7 bases and the J segment 3 bases; nucleotides outside the gene matches: 10. CDR3 sequence reads: CASQGRTSTTDTQYF. The CDR3 coding sequence is TGCGCCAGCCAGGGACGGACTAGCACAACAGATACGCAGTATTTT.

This clonotype was observed a few times. The chain couples TRBV27 to TRBJ2-3, with unresolved D. Germline lookup yields CDR1 MNHEY and CDR2 SMNVEV (reference sequence). Trimming stripped 5 bases from V and 2 bases from J, with 8 bases between. The CDR3 is 13 amino acids. The DNA for the CDR3 is TGTGCCAGCAGTACCCGCGCCACAGATACGCAGTATTTT. It encodes CASSTRATDTQYF.